Listed below are T cell receptor beta chains from one sample, sequenced in a study of cytomegalovirus exposure and HLA in healthy donors. The data were produced by immunoSEQ multiplex PCR, yet TCRdb's version contains in-frame clones alone and is incomplete. The table includes about 170,000 clones, approximately 71% detected once. Sequencing was performed on PBMCs. The receptors were sampled from a woman aged 18-35 years in good health and CMV-seropositive. CDR3s include the opening cysteine and the closing phenylalanine or tryptophan. A D gene is named only where the DNA matches it firmly. The size entry is marked missing in some rows and otherwise reads once, few, many or a size class.

D	size	V	J	DNA	CDR3
TRBD1	.	TRBV19	TRBJ1-2	TGTGCCAGTAGGGCTTCCGGGACAGGGAACTATGGCTACACCTTC	CASRASGTGNYGYTF
TRBD1	once	TRBV5-1	TRBJ1-1	TGCGCCAGCAAATCAGGGGGTCACACTGAAGCTTTCTTT	CASKSGGHTEAFF
TRBD1	.	TRBV28	TRBJ1-4	TGTGCCAGCAGTCCGGACAGGGGAACTAATGAAAAACTGTTTTTT	CASSPDRGTNEKLFF
.	.	TRBV7-9	TRBJ2-7	TGTGCCAGCAGCTTAGGGTCCGGCTACGAGCAGTACTTC	CASSLGSGYEQYF
.	.	TRBV5-4	TRBJ1-3	TGCGCCAGCAGCCAAGATCCGGGGGGGCTTGGAAACACCATATATTTT	CASSQDPGGLGNTIYF
.	.	TRBV5-1	TRBJ1-5	TGCGCCAGCAGCTTGGGCGCAGGACAGCCCCAGCATTTT	CASSLGAGQPQHF
.	.	TRBV5-8	TRBJ2-1	TGTGCCAGCAGCTTGGGGCAGGGTCATGAGCAGTTCTTC	CASSLGQGHEQFF
.	.	TRBV29-1	TRBJ2-1	TGCAGCGTTTCCGGGACACTCTCCTACAATGAGCAGTTCTTC	CSVSGTLSYNEQFF
.	few	TRBV5-6	TRBJ1-2	TGTGCCAGCAGCTTTCCTAACAGGGTCGGAGAGCTTGGCTACACCTTC	CASSFPNRVGELGYTF
.	.	TRBV13	TRBJ1-2	TGTGCCAGCAGCTTAAGGATCGACAAGAACTATGGCTACACCTTC	CASSLRIDKNYGYTF
TRBD2	.	TRBV4-2	TRBJ2-5	TGTGCCAGCAGCCAAGGGACTAGCGGCCAAGAGACCCAGTACTTC	CASSQGTSGQETQYF
TRBD1	.	TRBV6-5	TRBJ1-1	TGTGCCAGCAGGGGGACAGGGAATAGGAACACTGAAGCTTTCTTT	CASRGTGNRNTEAFF
TRBD1	.	TRBV30	TRBJ2-7	TGTGCCTGGAGTACCGGGACAGGGCCGGACGAGCAGTACTTC	CAWSTGTGPDEQYF
.	.	TRBV30	TRBJ1-6	TGTGCCTGGAGTGTCGCGAATTCACCCCTCCACTTT	CAWSVANSPLHF
TRBD1	.	TRBV6-4	TRBJ2-6	TGTGCCAGCAGCCTGGACAGGGCTGGGGCCAACGTCCTGACTTTC	CASSLDRAGANVLTF
.	few	TRBV6-1	TRBJ1-6	TGTGCCAGCAGTGAAGCAGGCGGATCACCCCTCCACTTT	CASSEAGGSPLHF
TRBD2	few	TRBV4-1	TRBJ2-2	TGCGCCAGCAGCCGGGGACTAGCGGGGTATGCGAACACCGGGGAGCTGTTTTTT	CASSRGLAGYANTGELFF
.	once	TRBV5-4	TRBJ2-3	TGTGCCAGCAGCTTGGGGGTTTCGACAGGAAACACAGATACGCAGTATTTT	CASSLGVSTGNTDTQYF
TRBD1	.	TRBV27	TRBJ1-5	TGTGCCAGCAGTAAACGGACAGGGAGTCAGCCCCAGCATTTT	CASSKRTGSQPQHF
TRBD2	.	TRBV11-3	TRBJ2-5	TGTGCCAGCAGCACCGGACTAGCCGGACAAGAGACCCAGTACTTC	CASSTGLAGQETQYF
TRBD1	.	TRBV14	TRBJ1-2	TGTGCCAGCAGCCAAGATGGACAGGCATACTATGGCTACACCTTC	CASSQDGQAYYGYTF
.	.	TRBV18	TRBJ2-1	TGTGCCAGCTCACCTTCGAGTAGCTCCTACAATGAGCAGTTCTTC	CASSPSSSSYNEQFF
.	.	TRBV5-1	TRBJ2-6	TGCGCCAGCAGCTTATTGCTGCAGGGATACTACTCTGGGGCCAACGTCCTGACTTTC	CASSLLLQGYYSGANVLTF
.	.	TRBV6-5	TRBJ2-7	TGTGCCAGCAGTTATAGGACAGAAGTATACGAGCAGTACTTC	CASSYRTEVYEQYF
TRBD2	few	TRBV5-6	TRBJ2-5	TGTGCCAGCAGCTTGAAAGTGGGACTACAAGAGACCCAGTACTTC	CASSLKVGLQETQYF
.	.	TRBV7-9	TRBJ1-6	TGTGCCAGCAGCTTACGAGGTAGCTCCTATAATTCACCCCTCCACTTT	CASSLRGSSYNSPLHF
TRBD2	once	TRBV4-2	TRBJ2-7	TGTGCCAGCAGCCAAGAACTAGCGGGGGGGCGTCACGAGCAGTACTTC	CASSQELAGGRHEQYF